Presented here are 20 T cell receptor beta chains from one specimen sequenced in a study of cytomegalovirus exposure and HLA in healthy donors. This PCR relied on a set of 60 Vbeta primers and 13 Jbeta primers. Only in-frame clones appear in the TCRdb table, and some are missing; sequencing was by immunoSEQ multiplex PCR. The sample's table shows over 120,000 clones. Sequenced: PBMCs. Receptor source: a male donor in good health and CMV-seronegative.

This sequence joins TRBV29-1 and TRBJ1-5; no reliable D call. Per the germline V gene, CDR1 is SQVTM and CDR2 is ANQGSEA. Between the trimmed V and J ends, which lost 4 bases and 0 bases, there was a span of 13 bases. This CDR3 comprises 15 residues. CDR3 sequence: CSVGMGSDSNQPQHF. CDR3 DNA sequence: TGCAGCGTTGGAATGGGGAGTGATAGCAATCAGCCCCAGCATTTT.

The DNA of the CDR3 is TGTGCCAGCAGTCCTCGGGACAGGGTCGATCAGCCCCAGCATTTT. Protein sequence: CASSPRDRVDQPQHF. This rearrangement joins TRBV7-8 to TRBJ1-5; 9 nucleotides match TRBD1. From germline, CDR1 is SGHVS and CDR2 FQNEAQ. The CDR3 has 15 amino acids. The V and J ends lost 6 bases and 5 bases, in that order; junction bases with no gene match: 8.

The chain carries TRBV27 and TRBJ2-1; D call uncertain. The V gene lost 5 bases and the J gene lost 5 bases, with 10 bases spanning the gap. The length of the CDR3 is 13 residues. Germline V gives CDR1 MNHEY, CDR2 SMNVEV (reference sequence). In nucleotides, the CDR3 is TGTGCCAGCAGTCCCGAGGTCGACAATGAGCAGTTCTTC. This sequence encodes CASSPEVDNEQFF.

J is TRBJ2-7 and V is TRBV7-6; TRBD2 aligns across 10 bases. The CDR3 length is 14 residues. Germline CDR1 is SGHVS and CDR2 is FNYEAQ. V lost 0 bases to trimming and J lost 7 bases; unmatched junction nucleotides: 3. CDR3 sequence reads: CASSLAAGGREQYF. The CDR3 DNA sequence: TGTGCCAGCAGCTTAGCAGCGGGAGGGCGGGAGCAGTACTTC. Together with reference TRBV7-6 and TRBJ2-7, the CDR3 gives the full variable domain: GAGVSQSPRYKVTKRGQDVALRCDPISGHVSLYWYRQALGQGPEFLTYFNYEAQQDKSGLPNDRFSAERPEGSISTLTIQRTEQRDSAMYRCASSLAAGGREQYFGPGTRLTVT.

The rearrangement uses TRBV29-1 and TRBJ2-5; 7 nucleotides align to TRBD2. CDR3 length: 11 amino acids. Germline V gives CDR1 SQVTM, CDR2 ANQGSEA. The trim removed 7 bases at V and 5 bases at J, leaving 4 bases unmatched. In DNA, the CDR3 is TGCAGCGCCGGGGGGAGCGAGACCCAGTACTTC. It encodes CSAGGSETQYF.

The chain employs TRBV19 and TRBJ2-5, with D perhaps TRBD2 (5 bases). This CDR3 region has 15 residues. Germline values: CDR1 LNHDA, CDR2 SQIVND (reference sequence). V shed 7 bases and J shed 0 bases, with 15 bases lying between them. The CDR3 sequence: CASKKEARHQETQYF. The CDR3 nucleotides are TGTGCCAGTAAGAAGGAGGCTAGGCACCAAGAGACCCAGTACTTC.

This chain's CDR3 is CASSSMAGDRAEAFF. In nucleotides, the CDR3 is TGTGCCAGTAGCTCTATGGCAGGGGATCGGGCTGAAGCTTTCTTT. The chain couples TRBV19 to TRBJ1-1; maybe TRBD1 (6 bases). The germline CDR1 and CDR2 sequences are LNHDA and SQIVND (reference sequence). V lost 6 bases to trimming and J lost 6 bases, with 20 bases between them. This CDR3 region has 15 residues.

The rearrangement links TRBV12-5 to TRBJ2-2, with TRBD2 matching 8 bases. The CDR3 loop spans 17 amino acids. V was clipped by 1 base and J by 7 bases; unmatched bases: 11. Germline CDR1 reads LGHNT; CDR2 reads FRNRAP. CDR3 amino acids: CASGLESSSGPIGELFF. For the CDR3, the DNA is TGTGCTAGTGGTTTGGAATCCTCTAGCGGGCCTATCGGGGAGCTGTTTTTT.

The genes are TRBV7-9 and TRBJ2-2; D possibly corresponds to TRBD2 (6 bases). With 5 bases removed from V and 4 bases from J, the gap between germline ends came to 17 bases. From germline, CDR1 is SEHNR and CDR2 FQNEAQ (reference sequence). CDR3 length equals 16 residues. CDR3 sequence: CASSRDFGGSTGELFF. CDR3 sequence (DNA): TGTGCCAGCAGCCGGGACTTCGGAGGGTCCACCGGGGAGCTGTTTTTT.

Concerning this clone: At the DNA level, this CDR3 is encoded by other sequences in the same sample as well. The rearrangement joins TRBV5-1 to TRBJ2-2, with 7 bases identical to TRBD1. Germline V CDR1 and CDR2: SGHRS, YFSETQ. The V and J ends lost 4 bases and 2 bases, in that order; junction bases with no gene match: 5. The CDR3 covers 15 residues. The CDR3, as DNA: TGCGCCAGCAGCCCCGGGACAGCAAACACCGGGGAGCTGTTTTTT. Protein: CASSPGTANTGELFF. The full variable domain, in which reference TRBV5-1 and TRBJ2-2 provide the parts outside the CDR3, is KAGVTQTPRYLIKTRGQQVTLSCSPISGHRSVSWYQQTPGQGLQFLFEYFSETQRNKGNFPGRFSGRQFSNSRSEMNVSTLELGDSALYLCASSPGTANTGELFFGEGSRLTVL.

This chain's CDR3 is CASGLGRGAADTQYF. CDR3 nucleotide sequence: TGTGCTAGTGGTCTGGGCAGGGGTGCTGCAGATACGCAGTATTTT. V usage is TRBV12-5 and J usage is TRBJ2-3; D may be TRBD1 (6 bases). The CDR3 loop spans 15 amino acids. Germline CDR1 LGHNT, CDR2 FRNRAP. The germline V and J ends were trimmed by 5 bases and 4 bases, with 16 bases remaining between them.

The gene calls are TRBV18 and TRBJ2-5; D gene ambiguous. CDR1 KGHSH and CDR2 LQKENI come from the germline V gene. The CDR3 extends over 12 amino acids. Trimming took 2 bases from V and 5 from J, leaving 6 bases between them. CDR3 sequence (DNA): TGTGCCAGCTCACCAAAGAGGGAGACCCAGTACTTC. Protein: CASSPKRETQYF.

The chain couples TRBV11-3 to TRBJ1-6, with 9 nucleotides matching TRBD1. The CDR3 has 14 residues. V lost 6 bases, J lost 12 bases, and 9 bases stayed unmatched. Per the germline V gene, CDR1 is SGHNT and CDR2 is YENEEA. CDR3 amino acids: CASSLGQGKEPLHF. The CDR3 DNA reads as TGTGCCAGCAGTTTGGGACAGGGTAAAGAACCCCTCCACTTT.

The chain has TRBV13 and TRBJ2-5; TRBD1 is a possible D gene (5 bases). Per germline, CDR1 PRHDT and CDR2 FYEKMQ (reference sequence). V was shortened by 0 bases and J by 9 bases, with 20 bases between the two germline ends. CDR3 size: 16 residues. CDR3 coding DNA: TGTGCCAGCAGCTTAGGTACCGCGAACCGTCTAGGGGCCCAGTACTTC. Translation gives CASSLGTANRLGAQYF.

J is TRBJ1-6 and V is TRBV27; 8 bases are a match to TRBD1. V gave up 5 bases and J gave up 8 bases; unmatched junction bases: 11. Per the germline V gene, CDR1 is MNHEY and CDR2 is SMNVEV (reference sequence). CDR3 size: 16 residues. DNA of the CDR3: TGTGCCAGCAGTCTCGGACAGGGTGGCCCCTATTCACCCCTCCACTTT. This translates into CASSLGQGGPYSPLHF.

The chain links TRBV2 to TRBJ2-1; 7 bases are a match to TRBD1. CDR3 length equals 15 residues. The V segment lost 4 bases and the J segment 8 bases; nucleotides outside the gene matches: 11. The germline CDR1 and CDR2 sequences are SNHLY and FYNNEI. CDR3 nucleotides: TGTGCCAGCAGTGCCGGGTGGACAGGACGTGATGAGCAGTTCTTC. The encoded protein is CASSAGWTGRDEQFF.

The rearrangement uses TRBV14 and TRBJ1-4; D is unresolved. There are 14 residues in the CDR3. Germline V gene lookup returns CDR1 SGHDN and CDR2 FVKESK. V gave up 1 base and J gave up 8 bases, with 11 bases separating them. In DNA form, the CDR3 reads TGTGCCAGCAGCCAAGGAGCAAGAGGGGAAAAACTGTTTTTT. Translated, it gives CASSQGARGEKLFF.

The rearrangement uses TRBV27 and TRBJ1-1; D remains ambiguous. CDR3 length: 11 residues. Trimming stripped 5 bases from V and 11 bases from J, with 12 bases between. CDR1 MNHEY and CDR2 SMNVEV come from the germline V gene (reference sequence). The CDR3 spells CASSAGVGAFF. DNA for the CDR3: TGTGCCAGCAGTGCAGGCGTAGGTGCTTTCTTT.

V usage is TRBV2 and J usage is TRBJ2-1, with a possible D match to TRBD1 (6 bases). The germline V and J ends were trimmed by 8 bases and 6 bases, with 20 bases remaining between them. The CDR3 runs 15 residues. CDR1 is SNHLY, CDR2 FYNNEI, per germline. The CDR3 loop reads CASPEGDLASNEQFF. The CDR3 region has the DNA TGTGCCAGCCCCGAGGGGGACCTCGCTTCCAATGAGCAGTTCTTC.

The gene calls are TRBV11-2 and TRBJ1-1, with D perhaps matching TRBD1 (6 bases). Trimming took 4 bases from V and 0 from J, leaving 12 bases between them. The CDR3 extends over 15 amino acids. Germline CDR1 is SGHAT and CDR2 is FQNNGV. CDR3 DNA sequence: TGTGCCAGCAGCTCGGACAGTTCCATGAACACTGAAGCTTTCTTT. Amino acids: CASSSDSSMNTEAFF. Drawing the rest from reference TRBV11-2 and TRBJ1-1, the complete variable domain is EAGVAQSPRYKIIEKRQSVAFWCNPISGHATLYWYQQILGQGPKLLIQFQNNGVVDDSQLPKDRFSAERLKGVDSTLKIQPAKLEDSAVYLCASSSDSSMNTEAFFGQGTRLTVV.